This TCR beta chain was sequenced during a study of technical replicates of blood from a few donors. Germline CDR1 and CDR2: MDHEN and SYDVKM. This CDR3 contains 15 residues. V was pared by 4 bases and J by 0 bases, with 5 bases of the junction left unmatched. The repertoire was sequenced with immunoSEQ multiplex PCR; TCRdb's copy has only in-frame clones and lacks some. The table includes roughly 79,000 clones, 90% to 96% detected once. The chain employs TRBV28 and TRBJ1-1, with 7 bases lining up with TRBD1. The sequenced sample was T cells isolated from PBMCs. This receptor was identified in a human donor in good health. The chain's CDR3 is CASSYHRGMNTEAFF. Here the CDR3 DNA reads TGTGCCAGCAGTTATCACAGGGGAATGAACACTGAAGCTTTCTTT.